This T cell receptor (beta chain) originates from a study of regulatory T cells in long-lasting Graves disease. Looking at the study overall: Over 5 years of antithyroid drugs plus positive TSH receptor antibodies defined persistent Graves' disease.

The time point was: persistent/refractory GD, antithyroid drugs over 5 years with positive TRAb. There was RNA extracted from PBMCs, and the TCR library was made from it. General study findings and limits: TRBV28, TRBJ1-2 and TRBJ2-5 were favored in persistent disease.

This CDR3 is 15 amino acids long. CDR1 is MNHNS and CDR2 is SASEGT in the germline V gene. With 5 bases removed from V and 2 bases from J, the gap between germline ends came to 16 bases. CDR3-region Arm-PCR and iRepertoire HTBI primers produced the TCR beta libraries. TCRdb reanalysed the multiplex PCR reads using MiXCR and keeps one entry per CDR3 protein. The data contain around 400,000 distinct CDR3 sequences, about a quarter of them singletons. This clonotype was counted only a few times. No antigen is known for it. The source of this sequence is a female donor with Graves disease. Sequencing used peripheral blood mononuclear cells (PBMCs), obtained when the disease was refractory, from a patient treated with antithyroid drugs. This chain links TRBV6-1 with TRBJ2-7; D is uncertain. The CDR3 spells CASSLLSLKPYEQYF. DNA of the CDR3: TGTGCCAGCAGTCTCCTCTCATTGAAACCCTACGAGCAGTACTTC.